A selection of T cell receptor beta chains follows, all from one sample in a study of blood T cell repertoires in COVID-19. Assay used: immunoSEQ multiplex PCR; TCRdb lists only in-frame clones, some missing. The table records around 110,000 clones, 75% to 95% of them present only once. Sequenced input: peripheral blood. These receptors were taken from a human donor with active COVID-19. The donor label of this sample is uncertain. Both conserved end residues are part of each CDR3. The order of the fields is V gene, D gene, J gene, clone size, CDR3 protein, CDR3 DNA. The D gene is left open where the match is weak. The size of a clone is reported for some rows only, either as once, few or many, or as a class for expanded clones.

v_gene: TRBV5-4; d_gene: TRBD1; j_gene: TRBJ2-7; abundance: -; CDR3aa: CASSSTRRTGVYEQYF; CDR3nt: TGTGCCAGCAGCTCGACACGTAGGACAGGGGTCTACGAGCAGTACTTC
v_gene: TRBV27; d_gene: -; j_gene: TRBJ2-7; abundance: -; CDR3aa: CASIDSLYEQYF; CDR3nt: TGTGCCAGCATAGATTCCCTCTACGAGCAGTACTTC
v_gene: TRBV10-3; d_gene: -; j_gene: TRBJ1-2; abundance: -; CDR3aa: CAISEGSFRNYGYTF; CDR3nt: TGTGCCATCAGTGAGGGCTCATTCCGCAACTATGGCTACACCTTC
v_gene: TRBV28; d_gene: -; j_gene: TRBJ1-1; abundance: -; CDR3aa: CASSFSDRRSEAFF; CDR3nt: TGTGCCAGCAGTTTTTCCGACAGGAGAAGTGAAGCTTTCTTT
v_gene: TRBV7-2; d_gene: TRBD2; j_gene: TRBJ2-3; abundance: -; CDR3aa: CASSLAWTSDSTDTQYF; CDR3nt: TGTGCCAGCAGCTTAGCGTGGACTAGCGATAGCACAGATACGCAGTATTTT
v_gene: TRBV11-2; d_gene: TRBD1; j_gene: TRBJ1-2; abundance: -; CDR3aa: CASSLQGAFNYGYTF; CDR3nt: TGTGCCAGCAGCTTACAGGGGGCTTTTAACTATGGCTACACCTTC
v_gene: TRBV5-4; d_gene: TRBD2; j_gene: TRBJ2-7; abundance: -; CDR3aa: CASSDSGGTYEQYF; CDR3nt: TGTGCCAGCAGCGATAGCGGGGGGACCTACGAGCAGTACTTC
v_gene: TRBV6-6; d_gene: -; j_gene: TRBJ2-1; abundance: few; CDR3aa: CAIGMGGGVNEQFF; CDR3nt: TGTGCCATTGGAATGGGGGGGGGCGTCAATGAGCAGTTCTTC
v_gene: TRBV5-4; d_gene: TRBD1; j_gene: TRBJ2-2; abundance: -; CDR3aa: CASRLGTGNTGELFF; CDR3nt: TGTGCCAGCAGACTCGGGACAGGGAACACCGGGGAGCTGTTTTTT
v_gene: TRBV6-5; d_gene: -; j_gene: TRBJ2-7; abundance: -; CDR3aa: CASRKTGMTYEQYF; CDR3nt: TGTGCCAGCAGGAAAACAGGGATGACCTACGAGCAGTACTTC
v_gene: TRBV4-1; d_gene: TRBD1; j_gene: TRBJ2-1; abundance: -; CDR3aa: CASSQGDRGSYNEQFF; CDR3nt: TGCGCCAGCAGCCAGGGCGACAGGGGCTCCTACAATGAGCAGTTCTTC
v_gene: TRBV6-5; d_gene: TRBD1; j_gene: TRBJ1-4; abundance: -; CDR3aa: CASGLGTGREKLFF; CDR3nt: TGTGCCAGCGGGTTAGGGACAGGGAGGGAAAAACTGTTTTTT
v_gene: TRBV4-3; d_gene: -; j_gene: TRBJ1-3; abundance: -; CDR3aa: CASSQDRDLGGGNTIYF; CDR3nt: TGCGCCAGCAGCCAAGATCGGGATTTGGGAGGCGGAAACACCATATATTTT
v_gene: TRBV7-2; d_gene: -; j_gene: TRBJ2-2; abundance: -; CDR3aa: CASSSPGNSNTGELFF; CDR3nt: TGTGCCAGCAGCTCACCCGGGAATTCGAACACCGGGGAGCTGTTTTTT
v_gene: TRBV11-1; d_gene: TRBD1; j_gene: TRBJ1-4; abundance: -; CDR3aa: CASSLGQGAVAEKLFF; CDR3nt: TGTGCCAGCAGCTTGGGACAGGGGGCGGTTGCTGAAAAACTGTTTTTT
v_gene: TRBV7-8; d_gene: TRBD1; j_gene: TRBJ1-2; abundance: -; CDR3aa: CASSPQGANYGYTF; CDR3nt: TGTGCCAGCAGCCCTCAGGGGGCCAACTATGGCTACACCTTC
v_gene: TRBV9; d_gene: -; j_gene: TRBJ2-7; abundance: -; CDR3aa: CASSVGQRGTHEQYF; CDR3nt: TGTGCCAGCAGCGTAGGGCAGAGGGGGACCCACGAGCAGTACTTC
v_gene: TRBV5-1; d_gene: -; j_gene: TRBJ1-4; abundance: once; CDR3aa: CASSLQSTNEKLFF; CDR3nt: TGCGCCAGCAGCTTACAGTCAACTAATGAAAAACTGTTTTTT
v_gene: TRBV3-1/TRBV3-2; d_gene: TRBD2; j_gene: TRBJ2-1; abundance: -; CDR3aa: CASSHPSRGDYSYNEQFF; CDR3nt: TGTGCCAGCAGCCATCCCTCCCGAGGGGACTACTCCTACAATGAGCAGTTCTTC
v_gene: TRBV19; d_gene: TRBD2; j_gene: TRBJ2-2; abundance: -; CDR3aa: CASSITFGGADGELFF; CDR3nt: TGTGCCAGTAGTATTACGTTCGGGGGGGCCGACGGGGAGCTGTTTTTT
v_gene: TRBV5-1; d_gene: TRBD1; j_gene: TRBJ1-2; abundance: -; CDR3aa: CASSPDRGGYGYTF; CDR3nt: TGCGCCAGCAGCCCCGACAGGGGAGGCTATGGCTACACCTTC
v_gene: TRBV4-1; d_gene: TRBD1; j_gene: TRBJ2-7; abundance: -; CDR3aa: CASSQDQNRGAYEQYF; CDR3nt: TGCGCCAGCAGCCAAGATCAGAACAGGGGCGCCTACGAGCAGTACTTC
v_gene: TRBV7-2; d_gene: TRBD2; j_gene: TRBJ2-3; abundance: -; CDR3aa: CARRGAREKTDTQYF; CDR3nt: TGTGCCAGGAGAGGGGCGCGGGAGAAGACAGATACGCAGTATTTT
v_gene: TRBV6-2/TRBV6-3; d_gene: -; j_gene: TRBJ1-2; abundance: -; CDR3aa: CASSRQASYGYTF; CDR3nt: TGTGCCAGCAGTAGACAGGCCAGCTATGGCTACACCTTC
v_gene: TRBV27; d_gene: TRBD2; j_gene: TRBJ2-3; abundance: -; CDR3aa: CASTLGGTRTDTQYF; CDR3nt: TGTGCCAGCACTCTGGGGGGGACCCGCACAGATACGCAGTATTTT
v_gene: TRBV7-2; d_gene: -; j_gene: TRBJ1-6; abundance: few; CDR3aa: CASSLDSSYNSPLHF; CDR3nt: TGTGCCAGCAGCTTGGACAGTAGCTATAATTCACCCCTCCACTTT
v_gene: TRBV30; d_gene: -; j_gene: TRBJ2-3; abundance: -; CDR3aa: CAWSEGLLGTDTQYF; CDR3nt: TGTGCCTGGAGCGAAGGACTACTTGGAACAGATACGCAGTATTTT
v_gene: TRBV12-5; d_gene: -; j_gene: TRBJ1-1; abundance: -; CDR3aa: CASASLPSPILGYLNTEAFF; CDR3nt: TGTGCTAGTGCCTCGTTGCCTAGCCCTATTCTAGGGTACTTGAACACTGAAGCTTTCTTT
v_gene: TRBV3-1/TRBV3-2; d_gene: -; j_gene: TRBJ1-1; abundance: once; CDR3aa: CASSDRTALEAFF; CDR3nt: TGTGCCAGCAGCGATCGGACTGCTCTTGAAGCTTTCTTT
v_gene: TRBV5-5; d_gene: -; j_gene: TRBJ2-3; abundance: once; CDR3aa: CASSFKSAGTDTQYF; CDR3nt: TGTGCCAGCAGCTTCAAGTCGGCGGGGACAGATACGCAGTATTTT
v_gene: TRBV7-2; d_gene: -; j_gene: TRBJ2-1; abundance: -; CDR3aa: CASMDSQGREQFF; CDR3nt: TGTGCCAGCATGGATTCACAGGGCCGTGAGCAGTTCTTC
v_gene: TRBV10-3; d_gene: -; j_gene: TRBJ1-2; abundance: -; CDR3aa: CAISESVGGDGYTF; CDR3nt: TGTGCCATCAGTGAGTCCGTAGGGGGAGATGGCTACACCTTC
v_gene: TRBV10-3; d_gene: TRBD2; j_gene: TRBJ2-1; abundance: -; CDR3aa: CATRTSGGNNEQFF; CDR3nt: TGTGCCACCCGGACTAGCGGGGGAAACAATGAGCAGTTCTTC
v_gene: TRBV5-6; d_gene: -; j_gene: TRBJ2-7; abundance: -; CDR3aa: CASSKSPGQSYEQYF; CDR3nt: TGTGCCAGCAGCAAAAGTCCGGGACAATCCTACGAGCAGTACTTC
v_gene: TRBV4-2; d_gene: TRBD1; j_gene: TRBJ1-4; abundance: -; CDR3aa: CASSQENRDRVEKLFF; CDR3nt: TGTGCCAGCAGCCAAGAGAACCGGGACAGGGTGGAAAAACTGTTTTTT
v_gene: TRBV6-2/TRBV6-3; d_gene: -; j_gene: TRBJ1-2; abundance: -; CDR3aa: CASSRNRVGGYTF; CDR3nt: TGTGCCAGCAGTCGAAACAGGGTAGGCGGCTACACCTTC
v_gene: TRBV24-1; d_gene: -; j_gene: TRBJ1-3; abundance: -; CDR3aa: CATRPRGSGNTIYF; CDR3nt: TGTGCCACCAGACCTAGGGGCTCTGGAAACACCATATATTTT
v_gene: TRBV28; d_gene: -; j_gene: TRBJ2-2; abundance: -; CDR3aa: CASSFFRGTNTGELFF; CDR3nt: TGTGCCAGCAGTTTCTTTCGCGGTACAAACACCGGGGAGCTGTTTTTT
v_gene: TRBV9; d_gene: -; j_gene: TRBJ2-3; abundance: -; CDR3aa: CASSVQGGTDTQYF; CDR3nt: TGTGCCAGCAGCGTCCAAGGGGGTACAGATACGCAGTATTTT
v_gene: TRBV9; d_gene: TRBD1; j_gene: TRBJ1-1; abundance: -; CDR3aa: CASSPLGTGATEAFF; CDR3nt: TGTGCCAGCAGCCCGTTGGGGACAGGGGCCACTGAAGCTTTCTTT
v_gene: TRBV3-1/TRBV3-2; d_gene: -; j_gene: TRBJ2-7; abundance: -; CDR3aa: CASKLADSYEQYF; CDR3nt: TGTGCCAGCAAACTCGCTGACTCCTACGAGCAGTACTTC
v_gene: TRBV18; d_gene: -; j_gene: TRBJ1-6; abundance: -; CDR3aa: CASSSTGRDSPLHF; CDR3nt: TGTGCCAGCTCATCGACGGGTCGGGATTCACCCCTCCACTTT
v_gene: TRBV5-8; d_gene: TRBD2; j_gene: TRBJ2-5; abundance: -; CDR3aa: CASSPARTSGGETQYF; CDR3nt: TGTGCCAGCAGCCCTGCTCGGACTAGCGGGGGGGAGACCCAGTACTTC
v_gene: TRBV11-2; d_gene: -; j_gene: TRBJ2-3; abundance: once; CDR3aa: CASSLDFGTDTQYF; CDR3nt: TGTGCCAGCAGCTTAGATTTCGGCACAGATACGCAGTATTTT
v_gene: TRBV30; d_gene: TRBD2; j_gene: TRBJ2-1; abundance: -; CDR3aa: CAWIDHRRTSVNEQFF; CDR3nt: TGTGCCTGGATAGACCACCGGCGGACTAGTGTCAATGAGCAGTTCTTC
v_gene: TRBV6-1; d_gene: TRBD2; j_gene: TRBJ2-5; abundance: -; CDR3aa: CASSDQSGGVVRETQYF; CDR3nt: TGTGCCAGCAGTGATCAAAGCGGGGGGGTAGTTCGAGAGACCCAGTACTTC
v_gene: TRBV7-9; d_gene: TRBD1; j_gene: TRBJ2-1; abundance: -; CDR3aa: CASSSTGGRPDEQFF; CDR3nt: TGTGCCAGCAGCTCGACAGGGGGCCGCCCCGATGAGCAGTTCTTC
v_gene: TRBV13; d_gene: TRBD1; j_gene: TRBJ2-7; abundance: few; CDR3aa: CASNRGKAYEQYF; CDR3nt: TGTGCCAGCAACAGGGGGAAAGCCTACGAGCAGTACTTC
v_gene: TRBV4-3; d_gene: TRBD1; j_gene: TRBJ1-6; abundance: -; CDR3aa: CASSPRQGALPLHF; CDR3nt: TGCGCCAGCAGCCCCAGACAGGGGGCCTTACCCCTCCACTTT
v_gene: TRBV19; d_gene: TRBD2; j_gene: TRBJ2-1; abundance: once; CDR3aa: CASRVLAGTYNEQFF; CDR3nt: TGTGCCAGTAGGGTACTAGCGGGGACCTACAATGAGCAGTTCTTC
v_gene: TRBV5-1; d_gene: TRBD1; j_gene: TRBJ1-4; abundance: -; CDR3aa: CASSFQEGALEKLFF; CDR3nt: TGCGCCAGCAGCTTTCAAGAGGGGGCGCTTGAAAAACTGTTTTTT
v_gene: TRBV5-6; d_gene: -; j_gene: TRBJ2-7; abundance: -; CDR3aa: CASSLRGFYEQYF; CDR3nt: TGTGCCAGCAGCTTACGGGGTTTCTACGAGCAGTACTTC
v_gene: TRBV7-9; d_gene: -; j_gene: TRBJ1-1; abundance: -; CDR3aa: CASSLGSPNTEAFF; CDR3nt: TGTGCCAGCAGCTTGGGGAGCCCGAACACTGAAGCTTTCTTT
v_gene: TRBV18; d_gene: -; j_gene: TRBJ1-6; abundance: -; CDR3aa: CASSPRTNANSPLHF; CDR3nt: TGTGCCAGCTCACCCCGAACAAACGCCAATTCACCCCTCCACTTT
v_gene: TRBV7-2; d_gene: -; j_gene: TRBJ2-2; abundance: once; CDR3aa: CASSLQGRRTGELFF; CDR3nt: TGTGCCAGCAGCCTACAGGGTCGTCGCACCGGGGAGCTGTTTTTT
v_gene: TRBV4-1; d_gene: TRBD1; j_gene: TRBJ2-1; abundance: -; CDR3aa: CASSQDRGGNEQFF; CDR3nt: TGCGCCAGCAGCCAGGACAGGGGGGGCAATGAGCAGTTCTTC
v_gene: TRBV12-3/TRBV12-4; d_gene: -; j_gene: TRBJ2-7; abundance: -; CDR3aa: CASSFHSYEQYF; CDR3nt: TGTGCCAGCAGTTTCCACTCCTACGAGCAGTACTTC